The 28 T cell receptor beta chains below come from one sample, sequenced in a study of shared clonotypes between healthy human individuals. Sequenced by immunoSEQ multiplex PCR; TCRdb stores in-frame clones only, minus some. The table has just over 2,000,000 clones, about 95% seen once. Terminally differentiated effector memory CD45RA+ cells were excluded by CCR7 positive selection of CD45RO-negative cells. Material: naive CD8+ T cells sorted from blood. These receptors were collected from a young man in good health.

The V and J genes are TRBV4-1 and TRBJ1-1, with D possibly being TRBD1 (6 bases). V was shortened by 3 bases and J by 1 base, with 9 bases between the two germline ends. The CDR3 runs to 14 residues. Germline V gene lookup returns CDR1 MGHRA and CDR2 YSYEKL. The CDR3 loop reads CASSHSGQNTEAFF. CDR3 bases: TGCGCCAGCAGCCATTCGGGACAGAACACTGAAGCTTTCTTT.

Comments on this clone: Other nucleotide sequences from this sample produce the same CDR3. This sequence joins TRBV4-3 and TRBJ2-3; unclear D gene. Trimming shortened V by 0 bases and J by 0 bases, and 4 bases separated the two germline ends. Per germline, CDR1 LGHNA and CDR2 YSLEER. The CDR3 runs to 14 residues. CDR3 coding DNA: TGCGCCAGCAGCCAAGAGGGAAGCACAGATACGCAGTATTTT. This translates into CASSQEGSTDTQYF.

The J gene is TRBJ1-1, the V gene TRBV4-1; no firm D call. The CDR3 length is 14 residues. Trimming cost V 3 bases and J 4 bases, with 12 bases left between them. CDR1 is MGHRA, CDR2 YSYEKL, per germline. The CDR3 region is CASSHGESSTEAFF. CDR3 DNA: TGCGCCAGCAGCCACGGGGAATCAAGCACTGAAGCTTTCTTT.

The chain is built from TRBV5-1 and TRBJ2-7; D not certain. Germline CDR1 SGHRS, CDR2 YFSETQ. The CDR3 contains 14 residues. V was shortened by 3 bases and J by 5 bases, with 15 bases between the two germline ends. In DNA form, the CDR3 reads TGCGCCAGCAGCTATGAGTTGGGGTCCCACGAGCAGTACTTC. Translated, it gives CASSYELGSHEQYF.

As for this clone: Other nucleotide sequences from this sample produce the same CDR3. The chain has TRBV27 and TRBJ2-7; D is possibly TRBD2 (6 bases). The V gene lost 1 base and the J gene lost 5 bases, with 15 bases spanning the gap. CDR1 is MNHEY, CDR2 SMNVEV, per germline (reference sequence). This CDR3 has 15 amino acids. CDR3 bases: TGTGCCAGCAGTTTATTAGGTGGGGCGGGGAACGAGCAGTACTTC. It encodes CASSLLGGAGNEQYF.

Note on this clone: The same CDR3 arises from other DNA sequences in this sample as well. This chain uses TRBV6-6 with TRBJ2-7; possibly TRBD2 for D (7 bases). This CDR3 has 15 amino acids. Germline CDR1 MNHNY, CDR2 SVGAGI (reference sequence). Trimming pared 0 bases from V and 0 bases from J, leaving 9 bases between. The CDR3 DNA is TGTGCCAGCAGTTACTCAGGGGGGGGCTCCTACGAGCAGTACTTC. It encodes CASSYSGGGSYEQYF.

Of note for this clone: The same CDR3 arises from other DNA sequences in this sample as well. This sequence joins TRBV30 and TRBJ2-3; TRBD2 matches 9 bases. V lost 4 bases to trimming and J lost 0 bases; unmatched junction nucleotides: 2. The germline V gene has CDR1 GTSNPN and CDR2 SVGIG (reference sequence). The CDR3 length is 14 residues. The CDR3 nucleotides are TGTGCCTGGACTAGCGGGGCTAGCACAGATACGCAGTATTTT. Protein product: CAWTSGASTDTQYF.

This clone was observed a handful of times. The J gene is TRBJ2-7, the V gene TRBV6-6; 8 bases are shared with TRBD2. Germline assignment: CDR1 MNHNY and CDR2 SVGAGI (reference sequence). Trimming removed 10 bases from V and 4 bases from J; junction bases left unmatched: 18. The CDR3 extends over 16 amino acids. The CDR3 coding sequence is TGTGCCACCGACGAAGGACTAGCAAACGGGCAGTACGAGCAGTACTTC. It is translated as CATDEGLANGQYEQYF.

For this clone: This sample also contains other DNA sequences that code for the same CDR3. V is TRBV5-4 and J is TRBJ2-5; TRBD2 agrees at 7 bases. The CDR3 has 13 amino acids. Germline CDR1 and CDR2: SGHNT and YYREEE (reference sequence). J gave up 5 bases and V 2 bases, and 3 bases lay outside the gene matches. CDR3 sequence reads: CASSFSGSETQYF. CDR3 in DNA: TGTGCCAGCAGCTTTAGCGGGTCGGAGACCCAGTACTTC.

The genes are TRBV7-8 and TRBJ2-5, with a tentative D call TRBD1 (5 bases). This CDR3 has 16 residues. V lost 5 bases, J lost 1 base, and 17 bases lay in between. Germline V gene sequence: CDR1 SGHVS, CDR2 FQNEAQ. The CDR3 nucleotides read TGTGCCAGCAGCCCCGCTCAGGGATCGATCCAAGAGACCCAGTACTTC. Amino acids: CASSPAQGSIQETQYF. Looking up the rest from reference TRBV7-8 and TRBJ2-5 gives the full variable domain: GAGVSQSPRYKVAKRGQDVALRCDPISGHVSLFWYQQALGQGPEFLTYFQNEAQLDKSGLPSDRFFAERPEGSVSTLKIQRTQQEDSAVYLCASSPAQGSIQETQYFGPGTRLLVL.

A single count supports this clone. The rearrangement joins TRBV30 to TRBJ1-3, with 7 nucleotides matching TRBD1. Per the germline V gene, CDR1 is GTSNPN and CDR2 is SVGIG (reference sequence). The CDR3 is made up of 16 amino acids. Unmatched junction bases numbered 10, after V lost 0 bases and J lost 5 bases. CDR3 in amino acids: CAWSVLGRGLRNTIYF. CDR3 DNA: TGTGCCTGGAGTGTACTGGGGAGGGGGCTTAGAAACACCATATATTTT.

The chain links TRBV5-6 to TRBJ2-5, with D hard to call. CDR1 is SGHDT, CDR2 YYEEEE, per germline. V shed 1 base and J shed 1 base, with 11 bases lying between them. The CDR3 covers 15 residues. CDR3 DNA: TGTGCCAGCAGCTTGTATACCGTGACCCAAGAGACCCAGTACTTC. Translated, it gives CASSLYTVTQETQYF.

As concerns this clone: The same CDR3 also results from other DNA sequences found in this sample. The chain combines TRBV27 with TRBJ2-7; 7 positions agree with TRBD1. CDR3 size: 14 residues. With 3 bases clipped from V and 4 bases from J, the junction kept 6 bases outside the gene matches. The germline CDR1 and CDR2 sequences are MNHEY and SMNVEV (reference sequence). The CDR3 DNA sequence: TGTGCCAGCAGTTTCCTAGGGGGCGGGTACGAGCAGTACTTC. As protein: CASSFLGGGYEQYF.

This clone came up once. CDR3 in DNA: TGTGCCAGCAGCTTACAAGGGCCCAATGGGGAGCAGTACTTC. This codes for CASSLQGPNGEQYF. The chain joins TRBV5-8 to TRBJ2-7, with D uncertain. This CDR3 comprises 14 residues. The V and J ends lost 2 bases and 7 bases respectively, with 16 bases between them. The germline V gene has CDR1 SGHTS and CDR2 YDEGEE.

This clone turned up a few times. This chain connects TRBV20-1 to TRBJ1-1, with D unclear. This CDR3 has 11 residues. Germline CDR1 is DFQATT and CDR2 is SNEGSKA (reference sequence). V dropped 4 bases and J dropped 8 bases, with 11 bases sitting between them. CDR3 sequence reads: CSATYGVEAFF. The CDR3 DNA reads TGCAGTGCTACGTATGGGGTGGAAGCTTTCTTT.

The CDR3 DNA is TGTGCCAGCAGCTCAGACAGTCCCTACGAGCAGTACTTC. Translating gives CASSSDSPYEQYF. The chain has TRBV5-8 and TRBJ2-7; D possibly corresponds to TRBD1 (5 bases). Germline V gives CDR1 SGHTS, CDR2 YDEGEE. There are 13 residues in the CDR3. V was clipped by 3 bases and J by 2 bases, with 9 bases between them.

The chain has TRBV30 and TRBJ1-3; D is unclear. The germline V gene encodes CDR1 GTSNPN and CDR2 SVGIG (reference sequence). V dropped 2 bases and J dropped 0 bases, with 5 bases sitting between them. CDR3 length: 13 amino acids. The CDR3 protein is CAWSTISGNTIYF. DNA of the CDR3: TGTGCCTGGAGTACCATCTCTGGAAACACCATATATTTT. Combining the CDR3 with reference TRBV30 and TRBJ1-3 gives the whole variable domain SQTIHQWPATLVQPVGSPLSLECTVEGTSNPNLYWYRQAAGRGLQLLFYSVGIGQISSEVPQNLSASRPQDRQFILSSKKLLLSDSGFYLCAWSTISGNTIYFGEGSWLTVV.

The chain employs TRBV25-1 and TRBJ2-7; TRBD2 matches at 8 bases. The CDR3 is 14 amino acids. Germline lookup yields CDR1 MGHDK and CDR2 SYGVNS. The junction had 4 bases not matched to a gene; V was cut back by 1 base and J by 5 bases. The CDR3 coding sequence is TGTGCCAGCAGTGAATCAGCGGGAGATCACGAGCAGTACTTC. Residues: CASSESAGDHEQYF.

CDR3 region: CASSSYGISGDGSYNEQFF. The CDR3 nucleotides are TGTGCCAGCAGTTCTTATGGGATTAGCGGGGACGGCTCCTACAATGAGCAGTTCTTC. The chain employs TRBV28 and TRBJ2-1; TRBD2 matches 8 bases. V was pared by 4 bases and J by 0 bases, with 14 bases of the junction left unmatched. CDR3 length: 19 amino acids. CDR1 MDHEN and CDR2 SYDVKM come from the germline V gene.

As to this clone: Other DNA sequences in the same sample also yield this CDR3. The chain's CDR3 is CASSVGLDEQFF. The CDR3 nucleotides are TGTGCCAGCAGCGTCGGGCTGGATGAGCAGTTCTTC. This chain links TRBV9 with TRBJ2-1, with D unresolved. Germline V gives CDR1 SGDLS, CDR2 YYNGEE. This CDR3 is 12 amino acids long. V lost 2 bases and J lost 8, with 8 bases in between.

The genes are TRBV30 and TRBJ2-7; D uncertain. The CDR3 contains 14 residues. Germline CDR1 and CDR2: GTSNPN and SVGIG (reference sequence). V was cut by 1 base and J by 5 bases, with 15 bases left in between. DNA of the CDR3: TGTGCCTGGAGTGCTGGCCTGACCGGCGACGAGCAGTACTTC. It encodes CAWSAGLTGDEQYF.

The chain carries TRBV20-1 and TRBJ1-2, with TRBD1 matching over 8 bases. V was clipped by 7 bases and J by 4 bases; unmatched bases: 2. Germline CDR1 and CDR2: DFQATT and SNEGSKA (reference sequence). The CDR3 runs 11 residues. CDR3 loop: CSVGTGYGYTF. Written as DNA, the CDR3 is TGCAGTGTCGGGACAGGCTATGGCTACACCTTC.

Worth noting for this clone: Other DNA sequences in this sample translate to the same CDR3. The chain is built from TRBV27 and TRBJ1-2; D may be TRBD1 (6 bases). From germline, CDR1 is MNHEY and CDR2 SMNVEV (reference sequence). Between the trimmed V and J ends, which lost 5 bases and 4 bases, there was a span of 11 bases. The CDR3 covers 13 residues. The CDR3 DNA reads TGTGCCAGCAGTCCAAGGGACACCTATGGCTACACCTTC. Its protein is CASSPRDTYGYTF.

Concerning this clone itself: Other DNA variants within this sample encode the same CDR3. The rearrangement joins TRBV7-9 to TRBJ2-7; D is ambiguous. From germline, CDR1 is SEHNR and CDR2 FQNEAQ (reference sequence). The CDR3 has 13 residues. V dropped 1 base and J dropped 4 bases, with 8 bases sitting between them. The CDR3 region has the DNA TGTGCCAGCAGCTTAGGGCCCCCGTACGAGCAGTACTTC. Translating it yields CASSLGPPYEQYF.

In this sample, this clone turned up once. The chain employs TRBV5-1 and TRBJ2-3; D might be TRBD1 (5 bases). CDR1 SGHRS and CDR2 YFSETQ come from the germline V gene. The CDR3 runs to 15 residues. Trimming took 4 bases from V and 6 from J, leaving 18 bases between them. The CDR3 protein is CASSQGWGLMDTQYF. In nucleotides, the CDR3 is TGCGCCAGCAGCCAAGGTTGGGGCCTGATGGATACGCAGTATTTT.

This chain connects TRBV6-1 to TRBJ2-5; 7 bases match TRBD1. The CDR3 extends over 16 amino acids. With V trimmed by 2 bases and J by 5 bases, 11 bases remained unmatched. In germline, CDR1 is MNHNS, CDR2 SASEGT. The CDR3 here is CASSERGQLSLETQYF. DNA of the CDR3: TGTGCCAGCAGTGAACGGGGACAGCTCTCTTTGGAGACCCAGTACTTC.

This chain links TRBV11-2 with TRBJ1-4; 7 bases are a match to TRBD1. Trimming cost V 1 base and J 6 bases; bases outside gene matches: 8. This CDR3 has 16 residues. Germline V CDR1 and CDR2: SGHAT, FQNNGV. CDR3: CASSLGWGDRDEKLFF. CDR3 in DNA: TGTGCCAGCAGCTTAGGGTGGGGTGACAGGGATGAAAAACTGTTTTTT.

This clone was seen only once. The CDR3 DNA sequence: TGTGCCAGCAGCCCCCTAGGGCCAGGGAGCGAGCAGTACTTC. Translating gives CASSPLGPGSEQYF. V gene TRBV7-3 combines with J gene TRBJ2-7; D tentatively reads TRBD1 or TRBD2 (5 bases each). The CDR3 totals 14 residues. V was trimmed by 5 bases and J by 6 bases, leaving 17 bases between them. CDR1 and CDR2 from the germline V gene are SGHTA and FQGTGA. Drawing the rest from reference TRBV7-3 and TRBJ2-7, the complete variable domain is GAGVSQTPSNKVTEKGKYVELRCDPISGHTALYWYRQSLGQGPEFLIYFQGTGAADDSGLPNDRFFAVRPEGSVSTLKIQRTERGDSAVYLCASSPLGPGSEQYFGPGTRLTVT.